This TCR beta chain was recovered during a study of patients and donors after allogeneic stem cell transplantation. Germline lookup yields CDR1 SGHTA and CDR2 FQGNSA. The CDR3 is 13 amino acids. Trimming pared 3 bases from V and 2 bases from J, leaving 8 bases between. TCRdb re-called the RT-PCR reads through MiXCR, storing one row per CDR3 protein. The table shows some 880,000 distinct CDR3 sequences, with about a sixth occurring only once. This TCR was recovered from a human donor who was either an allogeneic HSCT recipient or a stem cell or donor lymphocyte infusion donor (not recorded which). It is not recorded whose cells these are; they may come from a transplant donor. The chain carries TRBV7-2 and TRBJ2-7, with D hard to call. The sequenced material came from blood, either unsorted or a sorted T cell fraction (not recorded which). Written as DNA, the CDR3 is TGTGCCAGCAGCTTTTTTAGGGCCTACGAGCAGTACTTC. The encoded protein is CASSFFRAYEQYF.